This is a list of T cell receptor beta chains from one sample in a study of T cells in Graves' hyperthyroidism and ophthalmopathy. Via MiXCR, TCRdb re-called the multiplex PCR reads, giving one row per CDR3 protein. The profile shows about 740,000 distinct CDR3 sequences, 13% to 15% of them singletons. What was sequenced was blood. These receptors were taken from a woman aged 18 to 35 with Graves' hyperthyroidism. The CDR3 runs from the conserved cysteine through the conserved F or W. Fields, in order: V gene, J gene, D gene, clone size, CDR3 DNA, CDR3 protein. A D gene is named only where the DNA matches it firmly. Size is omitted from some rows. Given values are once, few, many or a class for expanded clones.

V: TRBV28
J: TRBJ1-1
D: TRBD1
size: many
DNA: TGTGCCAGCAGTTCCCAGGGGACAGGGAACACTGAAGCTTTCTTT
CDR3: CASSSQGTGNTEAFF

V: TRBV6-7
J: TRBJ2-7
D: -
size: few
DNA: TGTGCCAGCAGTTTTTATATCTCCGACGGGGGCCCCTACGAGCAGTACTTC
CDR3: CASSFYISDGGPYEQYF

V: TRBV28
J: TRBJ1-1
D: -
size: many
DNA: TGTGCCAGCAGTCCTCCCCCTCAGGTGCGGGCGGGGATTGAAGCTTTCTTT
CDR3: CASSPPPQVRAGIEAFF

V: TRBV7-2
J: TRBJ2-5
D: -
size: few
DNA: TGTGCCAGCAGCTTAGACGTAGGGAAGGGCGGGGAGACCCAGTACTTC
CDR3: CASSLDVGKGGETQYF

V: TRBV9
J: TRBJ2-6
D: TRBD2
size: few
DNA: TGTGCCAGCAGCGAGAGGGAGGGTTCTAGCGGGTTTGGGGCCAACGTCCTGACTTTC
CDR3: CASSEREGSSGFGANVLTF

V: TRBV30
J: TRBJ2-3
D: -
size: -
DNA: TGTGCCTGGGAATGGTGGGGGACAGATACGCAGTATTTT
CDR3: CAWEWWGTDTQYF

V: TRBV6-2/TRBV6-3
J: TRBJ2-2
D: TRBD2
size: many
DNA: TGTGCCAGCAGTCGCCCGGGACTAGCGGGAGTACCCGGGGAGCTGTTTTTT
CDR3: CASSRPGLAGVPGELFF

V: TRBV20-1
J: TRBJ2-3
D: TRBD2
size: many
DNA: TGCAGTGCTCGCCGGGTAGCGGGTACAGATACGCAGTATTTT
CDR3: CSARRVAGTDTQYF

V: TRBV27
J: TRBJ2-7
D: -
size: few
DNA: TGTGCCAGCAGTTTTAGTCCTTCCGGAGGCGACGAGCAGTACTTC
CDR3: CASSFSPSGGDEQYF

V: TRBV19
J: TRBJ1-6
D: TRBD1
size: -
DNA: TGTGCCAGTAGTTCACAGGGGGGTGATTCACCCCTCCACTTT
CDR3: CASSSQGGDSPLHF

V: TRBV9
J: TRBJ2-1
D: -
size: few
DNA: TGTGCCAGCAGCGTAGGAATAGCGCCCCCCTACAATGAGCAGTTCTTC
CDR3: CASSVGIAPPYNEQFF

V: TRBV16
J: TRBJ2-1
D: TRBD2
size: many
DNA: TGTGCCAGCAGCCCCCCGGGACTAGCGGCTTTAAGTGTGCAGTTCTTC
CDR3: CASSPPGLAALSVQFF

V: TRBV11-2
J: TRBJ1-2
D: -
size: many
DNA: TGTGCCAGCAGCCCCAGGAGCCTTAACTATGGCTACACCTTC
CDR3: CASSPRSLNYGYTF